This TCR beta chain emerged from a study of shared clonotypes between healthy human individuals. Across the whole study: Per donor, three plates held CD4 naive cells, three held CD4 memory, two held CD8 naive and one held CD8 memory.

All of the donors resided in Nashville, Tennessee, and each was a Caucasian adult. Worth noting for this clone: As yet, its antigen is unknown.

General study findings and limits: The low donor count limited represented genetic and exposure-history diversity.

V lost 2 bases to trimming and J lost 1 base, with 8 bases between them. Germline CDR1 is LNHDA and CDR2 is SQIVND (reference sequence). This CDR3 has 14 amino acids. Method: immunoSEQ multiplex PCR; TCRdb's copy keeps in-frame clones and lacks some. The sample holds 2 million to 2.5 million clones, around 95% seen once. This TCR came from a man younger than 35 in good health. The sequenced material came from naive CD4+ T cells sorted from blood. Subset indicated: CD45RA+ positively selected. The gene calls are TRBV19 and TRBJ1-1; no clear D. The CDR3 DNA follows: TGTGCCAGTAGTATAAGGCAGCCGAACACTGAAGCTTTCTTT. Protein: CASSIRQPNTEAFF.